The entry below describes one T cell receptor beta chain. The data belong to a study of blood T cell repertoires in COVID-19. The V and J ends lost 5 bases and 5 bases respectively, with 10 bases between them. The CDR3 covers 13 residues. The germline V gene has CDR1 SGHTA and CDR2 FQGTGA. Using immunoSEQ multiplex PCR, the repertoire was profiled, and TCRdb retains in-frame clones only, with some absent. The sample includes around 84,000 clones, around four fifths of them seen just once. The V call is TRBV7-3, the J call TRBJ1-5; unclear D gene. The TCR was taken from an elderly man with active or convalescent COVID-19. The sample was peripheral blood. This chain's CDR3 is CASSLDIDQPQHF. The CDR3 DNA is TGTGCCAGCAGCCTTGACATCGATCAGCCCCAGCATTTT.